Described below is a single T cell receptor (beta chain) sequence and its context. Its antigen is not known. The data stem from a study of vaccination effects on CD4 cells after COVID-19. The overall study: CD4+ T cells specific for antigen were expanded with viral peptide pools by the ViraFEST assay before sequencing. Findings and caveats of the study: Most post-vaccine spike-reactive clones in convalescents were new, not infection-derived.

The authors isolated CD4+ T cells after around 10 days of culture. Germline trimming cut 1 base from V and 1 base from J; bases unmatched to any gene: 8. The length of the CDR3 is 17 residues. Germline-derived CDR1 and CDR2 are MGHRA and YSYEKL. Only in-frame clones appear in the TCRdb table, and some are missing; sequencing was by immunoSEQ multiplex PCR. The sample lists about 46,000 clones, roughly 80% occurring once. The TCR originated in a human donor who had a prior SARS-CoV-2 infection. The rearrangement links TRBV4-1 to TRBJ2-5; 8 bases agree with TRBD2. This sample comprised CD4+ T cells from PBMCs cultured without peptide, obtained before COVID-19 vaccination. The CDR3 nucleotides are TGCGCCAGCAGCCAAGTCACGGGGGGGGGATTCCAAGAGACCCAGTACTTC. It specifies CASSQVTGGGFQETQYF.